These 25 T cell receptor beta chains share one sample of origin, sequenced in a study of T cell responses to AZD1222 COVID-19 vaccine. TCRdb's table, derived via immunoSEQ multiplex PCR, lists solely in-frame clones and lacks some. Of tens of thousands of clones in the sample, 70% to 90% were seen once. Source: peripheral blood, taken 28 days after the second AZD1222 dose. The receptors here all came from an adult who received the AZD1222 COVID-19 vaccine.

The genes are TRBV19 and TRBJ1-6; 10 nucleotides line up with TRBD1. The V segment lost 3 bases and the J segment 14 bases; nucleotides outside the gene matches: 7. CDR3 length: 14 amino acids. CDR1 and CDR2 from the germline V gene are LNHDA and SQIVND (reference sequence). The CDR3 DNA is TGTGCCAGTAGTATTGGGACAGGGGTAACAACCCTCCACTTT. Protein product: CASSIGTGVTTLHF.

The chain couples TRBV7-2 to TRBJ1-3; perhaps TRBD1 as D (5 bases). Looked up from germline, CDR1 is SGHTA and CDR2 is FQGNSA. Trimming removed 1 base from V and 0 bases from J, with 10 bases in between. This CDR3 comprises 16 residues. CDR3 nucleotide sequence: TGTGCCAGCAGCTTAGAGACAGATTTCTCTGGAAACACCATATATTTT. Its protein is CASSLETDFSGNTIYF.

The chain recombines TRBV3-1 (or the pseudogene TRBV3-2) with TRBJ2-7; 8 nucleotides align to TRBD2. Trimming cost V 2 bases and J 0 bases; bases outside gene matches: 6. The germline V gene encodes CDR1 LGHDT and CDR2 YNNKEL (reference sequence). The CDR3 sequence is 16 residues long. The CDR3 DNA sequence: TGTGCCAGCAGCCAATTAGCGGGGAGCCGCTCCTACGAGCAGTACTTC. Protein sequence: CASSQLAGSRSYEQYF.

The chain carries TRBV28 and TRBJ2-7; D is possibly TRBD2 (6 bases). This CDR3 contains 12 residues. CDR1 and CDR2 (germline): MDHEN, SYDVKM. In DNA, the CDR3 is TGTCCCGCTTTAAGGTGGGGGGACGAGCAGTACTTC. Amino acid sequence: CPALRWGDEQYF.

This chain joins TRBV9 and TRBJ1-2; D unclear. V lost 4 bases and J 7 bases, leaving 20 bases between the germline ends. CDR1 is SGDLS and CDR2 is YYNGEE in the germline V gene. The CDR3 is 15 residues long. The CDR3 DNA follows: TGTGCCAGCAGCCCCGAACCGGACGGGCTTTCTGGCTACACCTTC. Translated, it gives CASSPEPDGLSGYTF. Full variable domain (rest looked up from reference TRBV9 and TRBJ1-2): DSGVTQTPKHLITATGQRVTLRCSPRSGDLSVYWYQQSLDQGLQFLIQYYNGEERAKGNILERFSAQQFPDLHSELNLSSLELGDSALYFCASSPEPDGLSGYTFGSGTRLTVV.

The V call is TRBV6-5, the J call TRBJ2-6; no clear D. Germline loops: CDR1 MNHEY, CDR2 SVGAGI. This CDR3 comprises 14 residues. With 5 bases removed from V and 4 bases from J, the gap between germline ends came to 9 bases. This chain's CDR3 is CASSPDRGANVLTF. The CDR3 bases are TGTGCCAGCAGTCCTGATCGGGGGGCCAACGTCCTGACTTTC.

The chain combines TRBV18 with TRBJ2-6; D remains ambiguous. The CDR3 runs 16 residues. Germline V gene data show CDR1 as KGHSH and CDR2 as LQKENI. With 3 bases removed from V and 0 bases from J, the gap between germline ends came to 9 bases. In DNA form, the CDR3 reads TGTGCCAGCTCACCTCCCGGATTCTCTGGGGCCAACGTCCTGACTTTC. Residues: CASSPPGFSGANVLTF.

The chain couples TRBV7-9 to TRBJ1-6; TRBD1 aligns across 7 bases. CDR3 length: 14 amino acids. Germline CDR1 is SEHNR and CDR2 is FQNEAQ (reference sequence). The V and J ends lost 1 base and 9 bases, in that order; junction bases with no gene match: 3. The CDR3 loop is CASSLGQGFSPLHF. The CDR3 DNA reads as TGTGCCAGCAGCTTAGGACAGGGTTTTTCACCCCTCCACTTT. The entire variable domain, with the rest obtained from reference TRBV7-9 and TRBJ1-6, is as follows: DTGVSQNPRHKITKRGQNVTFRCDPISEHNRLYWYRQTLGQGPEFLTYFQNEAQLEKSRLLSDRFSAERPKGSFSTLEIQRTEQGDSAMYLCASSLGQGFSPLHFGNGTRLTVT.

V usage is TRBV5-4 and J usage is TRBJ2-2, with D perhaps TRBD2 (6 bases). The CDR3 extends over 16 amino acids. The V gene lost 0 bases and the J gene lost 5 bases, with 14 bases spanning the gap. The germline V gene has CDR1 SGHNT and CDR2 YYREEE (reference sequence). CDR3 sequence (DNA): TGTGCCAGCAGCTTGGCCAGCGGGCAATCGACCGGGGAGCTGTTTTTT. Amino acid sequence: CASSLASGQSTGELFF.

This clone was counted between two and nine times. CDR3 protein: CASPPDRAQNQPQHF. The CDR3 nucleotides are TGCGCCAGTCCGCCCGACAGGGCCCAAAATCAGCCCCAGCATTTT. The genes are TRBV10-1 and TRBJ1-5; 7 nucleotides agree with TRBD1. Germline V lookup: CDR1 WNHNN, CDR2 SYGVQD (reference sequence). J gave up 4 bases and V 9 bases, and 12 bases lay outside the gene matches. The CDR3 is 15 residues long.

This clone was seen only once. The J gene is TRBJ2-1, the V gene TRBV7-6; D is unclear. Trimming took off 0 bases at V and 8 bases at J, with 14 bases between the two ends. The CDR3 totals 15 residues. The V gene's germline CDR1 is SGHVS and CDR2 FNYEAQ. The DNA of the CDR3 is TGTGCCAGCAGCTTAGCGCCTCGTCGGGTCGATGAGCAGTTCTTC. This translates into CASSLAPRRVDEQFF.

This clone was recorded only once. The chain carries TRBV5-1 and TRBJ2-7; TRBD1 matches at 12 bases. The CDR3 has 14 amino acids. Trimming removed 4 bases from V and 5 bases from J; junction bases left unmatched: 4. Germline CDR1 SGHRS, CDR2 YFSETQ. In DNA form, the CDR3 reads TGCGCCAGCAGCCCCGGGACAGGGGGCAACGAGCAGTACTTC. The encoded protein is CASSPGTGGNEQYF.

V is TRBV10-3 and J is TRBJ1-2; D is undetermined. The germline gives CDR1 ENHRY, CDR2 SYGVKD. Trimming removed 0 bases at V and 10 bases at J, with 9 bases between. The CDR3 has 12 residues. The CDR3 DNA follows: TGTGCCATCAGTGAGTCGTTGGGGAACTACACCTTC. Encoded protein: CAISESLGNYTF.

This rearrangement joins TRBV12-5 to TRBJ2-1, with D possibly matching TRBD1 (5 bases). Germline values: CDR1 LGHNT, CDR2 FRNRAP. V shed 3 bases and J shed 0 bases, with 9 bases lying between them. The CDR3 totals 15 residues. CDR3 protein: CASGLGVSSYNEQFF. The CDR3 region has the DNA TGTGCTAGTGGTTTAGGGGTGAGCTCCTACAATGAGCAGTTCTTC.

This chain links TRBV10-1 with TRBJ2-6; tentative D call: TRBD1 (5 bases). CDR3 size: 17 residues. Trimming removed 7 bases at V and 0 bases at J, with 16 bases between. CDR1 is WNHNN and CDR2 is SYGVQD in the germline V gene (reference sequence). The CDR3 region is CASNKTTGSSGANVLTF. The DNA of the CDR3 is TGCGCCAGCAATAAAACTACAGGAAGCTCTGGGGCCAACGTCCTGACTTTC.

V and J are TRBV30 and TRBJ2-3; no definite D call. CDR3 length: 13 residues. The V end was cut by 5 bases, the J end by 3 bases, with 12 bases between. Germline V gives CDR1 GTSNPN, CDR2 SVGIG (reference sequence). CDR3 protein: CAWGLYSTDTQYF. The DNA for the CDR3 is TGTGCCTGGGGGCTCTACAGTACAGATACGCAGTATTTT.

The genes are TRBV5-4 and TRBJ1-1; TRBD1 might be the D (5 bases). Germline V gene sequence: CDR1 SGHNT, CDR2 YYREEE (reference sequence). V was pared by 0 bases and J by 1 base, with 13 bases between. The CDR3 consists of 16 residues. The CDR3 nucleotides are TGTGCCAGCAGCTTGGATGGGGGTAGGGGGAACACTGAAGCTTTCTTT. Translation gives CASSLDGGRGNTEAFF.

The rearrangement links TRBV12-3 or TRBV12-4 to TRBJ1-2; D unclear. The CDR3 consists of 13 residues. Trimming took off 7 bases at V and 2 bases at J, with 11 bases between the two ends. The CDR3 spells CASTKTENYGYTF. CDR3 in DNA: TGTGCCAGCACCAAAACAGAGAACTATGGCTACACCTTC.

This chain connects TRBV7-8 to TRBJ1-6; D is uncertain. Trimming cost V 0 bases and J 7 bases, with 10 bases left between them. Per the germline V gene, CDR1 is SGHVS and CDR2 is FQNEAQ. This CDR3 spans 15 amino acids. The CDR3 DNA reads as TGTGCCAGCAGCTTAGCGGGGTCCCCCAATTCACCCCTCCACTTT. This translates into CASSLAGSPNSPLHF.

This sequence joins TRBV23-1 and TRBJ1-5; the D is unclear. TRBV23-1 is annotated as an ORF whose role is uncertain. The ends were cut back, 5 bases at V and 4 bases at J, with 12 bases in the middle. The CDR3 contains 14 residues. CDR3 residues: CASSSILGNQPQHF. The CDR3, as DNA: TGCGCCAGCAGTTCAATCCTAGGGAATCAGCCCCAGCATTTT.

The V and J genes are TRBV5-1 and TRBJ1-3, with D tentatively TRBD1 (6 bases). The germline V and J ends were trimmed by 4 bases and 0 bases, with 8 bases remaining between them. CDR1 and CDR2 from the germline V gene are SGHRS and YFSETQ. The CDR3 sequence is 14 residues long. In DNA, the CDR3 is TGCGCCAGCAGCCTGGACAGCTCTGGAAACACCATATATTTT. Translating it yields CASSLDSSGNTIYF. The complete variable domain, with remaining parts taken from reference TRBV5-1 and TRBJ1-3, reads KAGVTQTPRYLIKTRGQQVTLSCSPISGHRSVSWYQQTPGQGLQFLFEYFSETQRNKGNFPGRFSGRQFSNSRSEMNVSTLELGDSALYLCASSLDSSGNTIYFGEGSWLTVV.

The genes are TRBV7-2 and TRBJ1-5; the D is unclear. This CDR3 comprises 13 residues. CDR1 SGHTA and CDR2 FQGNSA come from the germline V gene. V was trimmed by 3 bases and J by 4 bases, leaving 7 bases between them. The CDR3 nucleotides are TGTGCCAGCAGCTTTATGGAGAATCAGCCCCAGCATTTT. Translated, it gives CASSFMENQPQHF.

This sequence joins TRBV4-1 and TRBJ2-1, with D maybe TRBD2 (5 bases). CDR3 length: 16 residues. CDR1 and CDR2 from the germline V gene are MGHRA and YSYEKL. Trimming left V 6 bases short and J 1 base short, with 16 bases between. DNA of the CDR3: TGCGCCAGCAGTCGCGTTCTAGCCGTTTCCTACAATGAGCAGTTCTTC. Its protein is CASSRVLAVSYNEQFF.

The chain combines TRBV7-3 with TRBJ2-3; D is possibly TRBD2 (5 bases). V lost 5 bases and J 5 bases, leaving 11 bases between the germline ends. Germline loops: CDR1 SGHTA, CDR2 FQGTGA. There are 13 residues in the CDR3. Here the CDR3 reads CASSPRSGDTQYF. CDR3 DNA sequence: TGTGCCAGCAGCCCCCGGAGCGGAGATACGCAGTATTTT.

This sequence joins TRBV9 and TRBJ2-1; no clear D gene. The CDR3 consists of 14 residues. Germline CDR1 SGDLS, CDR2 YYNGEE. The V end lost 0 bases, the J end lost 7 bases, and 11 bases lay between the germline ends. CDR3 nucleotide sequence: TGTGCCAGCAGCGTAGAATGGATAGGAAATGAGCAGTTCTTC. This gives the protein CASSVEWIGNEQFF.